The subject of this entry is one T cell receptor (beta chain). No antigen is known for it. V lost 6 bases, J lost 9 bases, and 7 bases stayed unmatched. The germline CDR1 and CDR2 sequences are MNHEY and SVGAGI. The CDR3 contains 15 residues. The data originate from a study of cytomegalovirus exposure and HLA in healthy donors. Whole-study results and caveats: There were a few CMV-associated chains whose specificity for CMV antigens was confirmed in vitro.

Vbeta (60) and Jbeta (13) primers were used in the PCR. Only in-frame clones appear in the TCRdb table, and some are missing; sequencing was by immunoSEQ multiplex PCR. The table lists 100,000 or so clones, 74% of them singletons, with less than 3.5% in the top ten. The J gene is TRBJ2-1, the V gene TRBV6-5; 14 nucleotides align to TRBD2. The specimen was PBMCs. The sequence was obtained from a man aged 45-60 years in good health and CMV-seropositive. In nucleotides, the CDR3 is TGTGCCAGCAGGGCCGGGACTAGCGGGAGCAGTGAGCAGTTCTTC. Its translation: CASRAGTSGSSEQFF.